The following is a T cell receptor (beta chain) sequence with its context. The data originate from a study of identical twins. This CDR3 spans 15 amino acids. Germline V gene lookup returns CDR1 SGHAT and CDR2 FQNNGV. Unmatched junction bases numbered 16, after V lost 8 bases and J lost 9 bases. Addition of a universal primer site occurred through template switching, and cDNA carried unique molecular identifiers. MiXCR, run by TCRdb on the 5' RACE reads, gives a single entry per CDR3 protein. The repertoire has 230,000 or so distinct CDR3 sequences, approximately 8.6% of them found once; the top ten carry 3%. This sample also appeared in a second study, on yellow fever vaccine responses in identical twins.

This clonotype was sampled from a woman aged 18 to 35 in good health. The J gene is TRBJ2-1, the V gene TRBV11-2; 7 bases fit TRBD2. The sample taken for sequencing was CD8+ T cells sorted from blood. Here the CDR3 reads CASGPKAGPFGEQFF. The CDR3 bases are TGTGCCAGCGGACCAAAAGCGGGACCATTTGGTGAGCAGTTCTTC.